The 23 T cell receptor beta chains below were found in one sample sequenced in a study of identical twins. TCRdb reprocessed the 5' RACE reads via MiXCR and lists one record per CDR3 protein. The data contain 1.5 million to 2 million distinct CDR3 sequences, about 30% of them singletons. Specimen: cord blood. The receptors shown here come from a newborn girl in good health.

This sequence joins TRBV28 and TRBJ2-5; a weak D match, TRBD2 (5 bases). The germline V and J ends were trimmed by 2 bases and 5 bases, with 15 bases remaining between them. CDR1 and CDR2 from the germline V gene are MDHEN and SYDVKM. The CDR3 is 15 amino acids. CDR3 in DNA: TGTGCCAGCAGTTTAGGAGCGGTATCTGGGGAGACCCAGTACTTC. The encoded protein is CASSLGAVSGETQYF.

A remark on this clonotype: At one end the junction does not follow the germline gene, possibly because of a read error. J is TRBJ2-1 and V is TRBV9, with 9 positions matching TRBD2. CDR1 and CDR2 from the germline V gene are SGDLS and YYNGEE. The CDR3 has 17 residues. CDR3 in DNA: TGTGCCAACAGCGTAAGTGTAGAGCGGGGGGCGTACAATGAGCAGTTCTTC. This sequence encodes CANSVSVERGAYNEQFF.

This clonotype has only a few counts. The chain recombines TRBV27 with TRBJ2-1; D not resolved. CDR3 size: 15 residues. Germline CDR1 and CDR2: MNHEY and SMNVEV (reference sequence). With 0 bases removed from V and 2 bases from J, the gap between germline ends came to 8 bases. CDR3 amino acids: CASSLSGIPYNEQFF. The CDR3 nucleotides read TGTGCCAGCAGTTTATCCGGTATCCCCTACAATGAGCAGTTCTTC.

This clonotype appeared a few times. The V gene is TRBV5-1, the J gene TRBJ2-1; D perhaps matches TRBD1 (6 bases). V lost 2 bases and J lost 1, with 13 bases in between. Germline-derived CDR1 and CDR2 are SGHRS and YFSETQ. The CDR3 spans 16 residues. CDR3 nucleotide sequence: TGCGCCAGCAGCTTTCGTATGGGGGCTTCCTACAATGAGCAGTTCTTC. This translates into CASSFRMGASYNEQFF. Combining the CDR3 with reference TRBV5-1 and TRBJ2-1 gives the whole variable domain KAGVTQTPRYLIKTRGQQVTLSCSPISGHRSVSWYQQTPGQGLQFLFEYFSETQRNKGNFPGRFSGRQFSNSRSEMNVSTLELGDSALYLCASSFRMGASYNEQFFGPGTRLTVL.

This clonotype was recorded at least ten times. This chain connects TRBV29-1 to TRBJ1-2; 7 bases match TRBD1. V shed 2 bases and J 4 bases; nucleotides not matched to a gene: 7. The CDR3 loop spans 14 amino acids. From germline, CDR1 is SQVTM and CDR2 ANQGSEA. CDR3 residues: CSVEPPGQLYGYTF. CDR3 coding DNA: TGCAGCGTTGAACCCCCGGGACAGCTCTATGGCTACACCTTC. The full variable domain, rest sourced from reference TRBV29-1 and TRBJ1-2, is SAVISQKPSRDICQRGTSLTIQCQVDSQVTMMFWYRQQPGQSLTLIATANQGSEATYESGFVIDKFPISRPNLTFSTLTVSNMSPEDSSIYLCSVEPPGQLYGYTFGSGTRLTVV.

In this sample, this clonotype turned up a few times. This chain connects TRBV6-1 to TRBJ1-5, with TRBD1 matching 9 bases. This CDR3 spans 19 amino acids. CDR1 MNHNS and CDR2 SASEGT come from the germline V gene. V lost 1 base and J lost 2; bases outside the gene matches: 12. The CDR3 DNA follows: TGTGCCAGCAGTGAAGGGTGGGGACAGGGAGCCTATCGCAATCAGCCCCAGCATTTT. It translates to CASSEGWGQGAYRNQPQHF.

This chain links TRBV7-2 with TRBJ2-3; 7 nucleotides match TRBD1. With 0 bases clipped from V and 2 bases from J, the junction kept 5 bases outside the gene matches. The CDR3 consists of 16 residues. Germline V gives CDR1 SGHTA, CDR2 FQGNSA. The CDR3 region has the DNA TGTGCCAGCAGCTTAGCAGGACAGGTGGCCACAGATACGCAGTATTTT. Translating it yields CASSLAGQVATDTQYF.

The V gene is TRBV7-6, the J gene TRBJ2-3, with 7 nucleotides matching TRBD1. There are 15 residues in the CDR3. The J segment lost 0 bases and the V segment lost 3 bases, leaving 3 bases of the junction unmatched. Germline CDR1 is SGHVS and CDR2 is FNYEAQ. CDR3 region: CASSFGTVSTDTQYF. CDR3 bases: TGTGCCAGCAGCTTCGGGACAGTTAGCACAGATACGCAGTATTTT.

The J gene is TRBJ2-4, the V gene TRBV3-1; D is possibly TRBD1 (6 bases). There are 14 residues in the CDR3. Trimming pared 0 bases from V and 8 bases from J, leaving 11 bases between. CDR1 and CDR2 from the germline V gene are LGHDT and YNNKEL (reference sequence). CDR3 nucleotides: TGTGCCAGCAGCCAAGATTACAGGGTGGACATTCAGTACTTC. Protein sequence: CASSQDYRVDIQYF.

The chain carries TRBV28 and TRBJ2-3; D is unclear. Germline values: CDR1 MDHEN, CDR2 SYDVKM. The CDR3 has 13 amino acids. V lost 6 bases, J lost 1 base, and 8 bases lay in between. As DNA, the CDR3 is TGTGCCAGCAGGACACCTGGCACAGATACGCAGTATTTT. Translating gives CASRTPGTDTQYF.

This clonotype was detected a few times. The chain combines TRBV2 with TRBJ2-7; 8 bases agree with TRBD2. CDR3 size: 15 residues. After removal of 6 bases from V and 3 bases from J, the junction contained 10 bases not matched to a gene. Looked up from germline, CDR1 is SNHLY and CDR2 is FYNNEI. The CDR3 here is CASRLVSSGSYEQYF. CDR3 in DNA: TGTGCCAGCAGACTCGTCTCGAGCGGGAGCTACGAGCAGTACTTC.

The genes are TRBV5-1 and TRBJ2-1; TRBD2 agrees at 11 bases. This CDR3 has 16 residues. The germline CDR1 and CDR2 sequences are SGHRS and YFSETQ. V lost 1 base, J lost 7 bases, and 7 bases stayed unmatched. CDR3: CASSLSVAGGGNEQFF. As DNA, the CDR3 is TGCGCCAGCAGCTTGTCGGTAGCGGGAGGGGGGAATGAGCAGTTCTTC.

The V call is TRBV3-1, the J call TRBJ1-5; D may be TRBD1 (5 bases). Trimming took 1 base from V and 5 from J, leaving 6 bases between them. Germline lookup yields CDR1 LGHDT and CDR2 YNNKEL (reference sequence). CDR3 length equals 13 residues. CDR3 loop: CASSQGGDQPQHF. Written as DNA, the CDR3 is TGTGCCAGCAGCCAAGGGGGGGATCAGCCCCAGCATTTT.

The chain carries TRBV6-1 and TRBJ2-1; 7 nucleotides align to TRBD2. The last part of the DNA fits TRBJ2-7 better; the J call may be wrong. Per the germline V gene, CDR1 is MNHNS and CDR2 is SASEGT. The CDR3 runs to 13 residues. CDR3: CAALAVSYNEQYF. Written as DNA, the CDR3 is TGTGCAGCCCTAGCGGTTTCCTACAATGAGCAGTACTTC.

The chain employs TRBV25-1 and TRBJ2-7, with 8 bases lining up with TRBD2. The last part of the DNA fits TRBJ2-5 better; the J call may be wrong. Germline CDR1 and CDR2: MGHDK and SYGVNS. The CDR3 covers 21 residues. CDR3 in amino acids: CASSGDPVGAQGREDMKTQYF. DNA of the CDR3: TGTGCCAGCAGTGGTGACCCAGTGGGGGCCCAAGGGCGGGAGGATATGAAGACCCAGTACTTC.

V is TRBV28 and J is TRBJ1-6; no clear D. Trimming removed 6 bases at V and 9 bases at J, with 15 bases between. The germline gives CDR1 MDHEN, CDR2 SYDVKM. The CDR3 sequence is 14 residues long. CDR3 DNA: TGTGCCAGCAGGGCCTTGGGGTTGGGTTCACCCCTCCACTTT. Amino acids: CASRALGLGSPLHF.

This chain uses TRBV12-3 or TRBV12-4 with TRBJ2-1; TRBD1 matches 7 bases. The CDR3 covers 15 residues. The trim removed 3 bases at V and 13 bases at J, leaving 15 bases unmatched. Written as DNA, the CDR3 is TGTGCCAGCAGTTTTGGCCAGGGGGATCCTGGGACCCAGTTCTTC. This encodes CASSFGQGDPGTQFF.

V usage is TRBV4-1 and J usage is TRBJ2-3; D is ambiguous. V dropped 1 base and J dropped 2 bases, with 13 bases sitting between them. The CDR3 has 16 residues. The germline V gene encodes CDR1 MGHRA and CDR2 YSYEKL. The CDR3 coding sequence is TGCGCCAGCAGCCAAGTGCTGGGCGTGTCCACAGATACGCAGTATTTT. It specifies CASSQVLGVSTDTQYF.

The sample holds a few counts of this clonotype. V and J are TRBV20-1 and TRBJ2-4, with 8 bases aligning to TRBD2. The CDR3 spans 14 residues. Trimming took 6 bases from V and 5 from J; bases not matched to a gene: 9. Germline loops: CDR1 DFQATT, CDR2 SNEGSKA (reference sequence). The CDR3 loop reads CSAPSGGWENIQYF. In nucleotides, the CDR3 is TGCAGTGCACCGAGCGGGGGTTGGGAAAACATTCAGTACTTC.

This clonotype was seen a few times. The genes are TRBV28 and TRBJ2-5; TRBD2 aligns across 9 bases. This CDR3 is 18 amino acids long. Germline CDR1 is MDHEN and CDR2 is SYDVKM. V lost 3 bases to trimming and J lost 5 bases; unmatched junction nucleotides: 16. The CDR3 reads CASSLGGQLTSGRETQYF. Here the CDR3 DNA reads TGTGCCAGCAGTTTGGGCGGTCAACTGACTAGCGGTAGGGAGACCCAGTACTTC.

The rearrangement joins TRBV9 to TRBJ2-1, with D tentatively TRBD1 or TRBD2 (5 bases each). Germline loops: CDR1 SGDLS, CDR2 YYNGEE. Trimming took off 2 bases at V and 5 bases at J, with 8 bases between the two ends. This CDR3 has 13 residues. The CDR3, as DNA: TGTGCCAGCAGCGTGGGGGACCACAATGAGCAGTTCTTC. It yields the protein CASSVGDHNEQFF.

The rearrangement uses TRBV27 and TRBJ2-1; 10 bases agree with TRBD2. V was clipped by 5 bases and J by 10 bases; unmatched bases: 5. The CDR3 is made up of 13 amino acids. Germline CDR1 reads MNHEY; CDR2 reads SMNVEV (reference sequence). This CDR3 reads CASSSSGRYEQFF. Here the CDR3 DNA reads TGTGCCAGCAGTAGTAGCGGGAGGTACGAGCAGTTCTTC.

This clonotype was detected only a few times. The gene calls are TRBV5-1 and TRBJ2-2, with 13 bases lining up with TRBD2. The CDR3 runs to 16 residues. CDR1 SGHRS and CDR2 YFSETQ come from the germline V gene. V dropped 3 bases and J dropped 6; count of bases not matched to a gene: 5. DNA of the CDR3: TGCGCCAGCAGCTGGACTAGCGGGAGTAGGTCCGGGGAGCTGTTTTTT. It translates to CASSWTSGSRSGELFF.